The sample holds a few counts of the clone carrying this T cell receptor beta chain. Its matching antigen is unknown. TCRdb recomputed calls from the 5' RACE reads with MiXCR, one row per CDR3 protein. The sample lists around 440,000 distinct CDR3 sequences, roughly 18% seen once, with about 0.94% in the top ten. The data are from a study of CD8 T cells in ankylosing spondylitis. Study-level results: Roughly eight highly homologous variants made up a TCR beta motif, and this motif appeared characteristic of ankylosing spondylitis blood.

V shed 1 base and J shed 7 bases, with 7 bases lying between them. Germline V gene lookup returns CDR1 SGHTA and CDR2 FQGNSA. This CDR3 has 13 amino acids. V is TRBV7-2 and J is TRBJ2-2; no clear D gene. The receptor was isolated from a male donor with ankylosing spondylitis. The source material was blood, either unsorted or a sorted T cell fraction (not recorded which). DNA of the CDR3: TGTGCCAGCAGCTTAGGGACGAACGGGGAGCTGTTTTTT. Translating gives CASSLGTNGELFF.